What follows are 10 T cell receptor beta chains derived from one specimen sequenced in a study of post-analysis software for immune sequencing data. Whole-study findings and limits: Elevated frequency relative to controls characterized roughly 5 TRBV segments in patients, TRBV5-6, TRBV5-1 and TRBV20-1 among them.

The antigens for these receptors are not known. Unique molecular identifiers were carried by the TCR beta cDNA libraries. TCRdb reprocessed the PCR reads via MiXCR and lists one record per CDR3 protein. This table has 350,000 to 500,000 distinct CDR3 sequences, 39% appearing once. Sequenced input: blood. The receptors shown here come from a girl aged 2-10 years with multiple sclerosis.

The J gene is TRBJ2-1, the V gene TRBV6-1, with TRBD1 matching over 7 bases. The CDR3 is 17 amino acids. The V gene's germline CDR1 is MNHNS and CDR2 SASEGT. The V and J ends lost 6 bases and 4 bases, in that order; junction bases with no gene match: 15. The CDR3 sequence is CASRPYRGPPFYNEQFF. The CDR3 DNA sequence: TGTGCCAGCAGACCATACAGGGGACCCCCTTTTTACAATGAGCAGTTCTTC.

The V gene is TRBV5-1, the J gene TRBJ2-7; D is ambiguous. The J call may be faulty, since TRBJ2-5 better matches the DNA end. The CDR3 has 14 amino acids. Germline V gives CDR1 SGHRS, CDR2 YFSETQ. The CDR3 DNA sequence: TGCGCCAGCAGCGTGAATTCTCCAGAAGAGACCCAGTACTTC. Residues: CASSVNSPEETQYF.

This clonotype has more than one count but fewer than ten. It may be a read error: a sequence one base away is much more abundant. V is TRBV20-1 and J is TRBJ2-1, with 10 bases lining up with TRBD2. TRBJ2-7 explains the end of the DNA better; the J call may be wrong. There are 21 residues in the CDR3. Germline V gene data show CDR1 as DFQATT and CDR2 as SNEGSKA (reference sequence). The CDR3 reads CSARSGEGPGLAAFSYNEQYF. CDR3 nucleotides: TGCAGTGCTAGATCGGGGGAGGGGCCCGGACTAGCGGCTTTCTCCTACAATGAGCAGTACTTC.

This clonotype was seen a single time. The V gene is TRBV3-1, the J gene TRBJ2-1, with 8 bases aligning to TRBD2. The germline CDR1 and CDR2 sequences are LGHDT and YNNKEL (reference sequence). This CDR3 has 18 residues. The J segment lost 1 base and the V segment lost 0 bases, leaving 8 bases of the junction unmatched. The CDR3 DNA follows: TGTGCCAGCAGCCAAGATAAGGGCGGGAGGATGTCCTACAATGAGCAGTTCTTC. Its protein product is CASSQDKGGRMSYNEQFF.

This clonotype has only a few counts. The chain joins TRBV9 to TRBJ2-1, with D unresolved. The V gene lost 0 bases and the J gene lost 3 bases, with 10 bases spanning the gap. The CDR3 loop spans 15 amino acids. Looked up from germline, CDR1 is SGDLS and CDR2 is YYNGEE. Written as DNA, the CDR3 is TGTGCCAGCAGCGTAGGTGGCGGAGACTACAATGAGCAGTTCTTC. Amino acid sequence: CASSVGGGDYNEQFF.

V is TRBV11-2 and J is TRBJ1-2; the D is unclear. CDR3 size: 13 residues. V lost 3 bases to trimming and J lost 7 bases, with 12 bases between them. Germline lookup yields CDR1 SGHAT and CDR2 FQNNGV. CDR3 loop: CASSLPGGVGYTF. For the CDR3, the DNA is TGTGCCAGCAGCTTGCCAGGCGGGGTTGGCTACACCTTC. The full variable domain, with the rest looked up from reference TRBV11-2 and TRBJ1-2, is EAGVAQSPRYKIIEKRQSVAFWCNPISGHATLYWYQQILGQGPKLLIQFQNNGVVDDSQLPKDRFSAERLKGVDSTLKIQPAKLEDSAVYLCASSLPGGVGYTFGSGTRLTVV.

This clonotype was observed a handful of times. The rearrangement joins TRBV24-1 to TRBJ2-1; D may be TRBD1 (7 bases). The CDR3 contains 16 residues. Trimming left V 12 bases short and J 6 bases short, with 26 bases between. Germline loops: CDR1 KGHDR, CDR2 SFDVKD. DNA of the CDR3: TGTGCCTCCTCCACGACTAGAGGGGGCAGAGGCAATGAGCAGTTCTTC. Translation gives CASSTTRGGRGNEQFF.

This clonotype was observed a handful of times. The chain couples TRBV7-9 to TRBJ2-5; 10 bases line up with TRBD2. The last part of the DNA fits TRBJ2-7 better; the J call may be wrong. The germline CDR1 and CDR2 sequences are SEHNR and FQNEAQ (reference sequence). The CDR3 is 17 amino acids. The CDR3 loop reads CASSTKGGLAGVYEQYF. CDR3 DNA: TGTGCCAGCAGCACCAAAGGTGGTCTAGCGGGAGTCTACGAGCAGTACTTC.

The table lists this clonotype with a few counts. The CDR3 region is CATSDPTSVTGELFF. The CDR3 DNA follows: TGTGCCACCAGTGACCCTACTAGCGTGACCGGGGAGCTGTTTTTT. The chain combines TRBV24-1 with TRBJ2-2; 7 positions agree with TRBD2. Germline lookup yields CDR1 KGHDR and CDR2 SFDVKD. This CDR3 spans 15 amino acids. The V gene end was trimmed by 4 bases and the J gene end by 5 bases; junction bases not matched to a gene: 6.

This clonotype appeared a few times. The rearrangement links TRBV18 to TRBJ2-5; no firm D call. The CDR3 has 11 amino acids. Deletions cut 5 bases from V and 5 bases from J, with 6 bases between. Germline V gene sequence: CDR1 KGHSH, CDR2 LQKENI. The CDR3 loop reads CASSSDETQYF. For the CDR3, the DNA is TGTGCCAGCTCATCGGACGAGACCCAGTACTTC.